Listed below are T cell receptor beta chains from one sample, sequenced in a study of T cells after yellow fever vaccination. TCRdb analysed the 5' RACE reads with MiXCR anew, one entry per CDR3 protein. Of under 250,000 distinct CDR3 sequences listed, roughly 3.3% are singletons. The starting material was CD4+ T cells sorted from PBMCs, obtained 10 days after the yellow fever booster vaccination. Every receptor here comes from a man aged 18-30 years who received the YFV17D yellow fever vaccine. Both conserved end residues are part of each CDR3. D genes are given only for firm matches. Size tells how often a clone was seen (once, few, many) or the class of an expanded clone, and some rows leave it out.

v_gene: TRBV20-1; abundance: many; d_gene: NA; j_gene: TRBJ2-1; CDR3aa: CSARKLSYNEQFF; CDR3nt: TGCAGTGCTAGAAAGCTCTCCTACAATGAGCAGTTCTTC
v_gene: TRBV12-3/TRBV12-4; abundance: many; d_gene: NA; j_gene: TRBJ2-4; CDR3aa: CASSPGALAKNIQYF; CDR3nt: TGTGCCAGCAGTCCCGGGGCCCTAGCCAAAAACATTCAGTACTTC
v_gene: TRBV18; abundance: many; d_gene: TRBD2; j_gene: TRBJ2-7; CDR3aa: CASSPPGGGRYEQYF; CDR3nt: TGTGCCAGCTCACCGCCCGGCGGGGGTCGCTACGAGCAGTACTTC
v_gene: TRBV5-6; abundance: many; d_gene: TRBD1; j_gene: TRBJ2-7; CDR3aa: CASSFGQGPYEQYF; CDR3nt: TGTGCCAGCAGCTTCGGACAGGGACCTTACGAGCAGTACTTC
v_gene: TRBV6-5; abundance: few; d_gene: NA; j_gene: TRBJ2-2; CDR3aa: CASSYRTDGGTGELFF; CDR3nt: TGTGCCAGCAGTTACCGGACCGATGGCGGCACCGGGGAGCTGTTTTTT
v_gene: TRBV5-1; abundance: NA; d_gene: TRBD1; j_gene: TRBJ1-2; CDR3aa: CASSFIPGQGGYGYTF; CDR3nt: TGCGCCAGCAGCTTCATCCCCGGACAGGGAGGGTATGGCTACACCTTC
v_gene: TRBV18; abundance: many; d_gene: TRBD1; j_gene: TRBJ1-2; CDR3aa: CASSPGEGALLGGYTF; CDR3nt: TGTGCCAGCTCACCAGGGGAGGGGGCCTTACTCGGTGGCTACACCTTC
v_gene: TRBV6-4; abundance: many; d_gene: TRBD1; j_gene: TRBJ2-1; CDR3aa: CASSNRGDEQFF; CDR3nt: TGTGCCAGCAGCAACAGGGGAGATGAGCAGTTCTTC
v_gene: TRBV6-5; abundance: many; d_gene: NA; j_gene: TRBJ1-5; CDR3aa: CASSSDRGPFQPQHF; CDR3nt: TGTGCCAGCAGTTCGGACCGAGGTCCCTTTCAGCCCCAGCATTTT
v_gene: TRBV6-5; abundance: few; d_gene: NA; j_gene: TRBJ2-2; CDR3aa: CASSYEGSLANTGELFF; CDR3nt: TGTGCCAGCAGTTACGAGGGTTCCCTCGCGAACACCGGGGAGCTGTTTTTT
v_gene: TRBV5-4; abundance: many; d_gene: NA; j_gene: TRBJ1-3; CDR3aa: CASSLGQLSSGNTIYF; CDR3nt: TGTGCCAGCAGCTTAGGACAGTTGAGCTCTGGAAACACCATATATTTT
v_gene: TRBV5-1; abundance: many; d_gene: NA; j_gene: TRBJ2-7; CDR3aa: CASSFQGNEQYF; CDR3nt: TGCGCCAGCAGCTTTCAGGGCAACGAGCAGTACTTC
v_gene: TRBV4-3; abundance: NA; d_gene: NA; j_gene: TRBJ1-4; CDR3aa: CASSSKDRNEKLFF; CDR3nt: TGCGCCAGCAGTTCTAAGGACAGAAATGAAAAACTGTTTTTT
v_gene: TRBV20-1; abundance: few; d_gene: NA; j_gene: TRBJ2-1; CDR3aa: CSAPRQPAAHEQFF; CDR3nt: TGCAGTGCCCCCCGTCAGCCTGCGGCCCATGAGCAGTTCTTC
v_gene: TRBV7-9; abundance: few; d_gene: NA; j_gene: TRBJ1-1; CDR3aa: CASMSTEAFF; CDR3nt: TGTGCCAGCATGAGCACTGAAGCTTTCTTT
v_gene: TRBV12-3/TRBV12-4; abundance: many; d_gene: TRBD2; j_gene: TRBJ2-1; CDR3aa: CASRSRTSGGAVGPTWYNEQFF; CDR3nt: TGTGCCAGCAGAAGCAGGACTAGCGGGGGGGCCGTTGGTCCCACATGGTACAATGAGCAGTTCTTC